Here is one T cell receptor beta chain with its context. The data were produced by immunoSEQ multiplex PCR, yet TCRdb's version contains in-frame clones alone and is incomplete. Altogether approximately 110,000 clones are present, 65% to 80% being singletons, with the ten largest covering 0.7% to 1%. The sample belongs to a study of blood T cell repertoires in COVID-19. CDR1 and CDR2 (germline): MDHEN, SYDVKM. V was clipped by 0 bases and J by 3 bases, with 11 bases between them. CDR3 length: 15 amino acids. Sequencing used peripheral blood. The chain is built from TRBV28 and TRBJ1-1; D perhaps matches TRBD1 (5 bases). The source of this sequence is a human donor with acute or convalescent COVID-19. The donor label of this sample is uncertain. The CDR3 region is CASSLWGRRHTEAFF. The CDR3 nucleotides are TGTGCCAGCAGTTTATGGGGGCGTCGACACACTGAAGCTTTCTTT.